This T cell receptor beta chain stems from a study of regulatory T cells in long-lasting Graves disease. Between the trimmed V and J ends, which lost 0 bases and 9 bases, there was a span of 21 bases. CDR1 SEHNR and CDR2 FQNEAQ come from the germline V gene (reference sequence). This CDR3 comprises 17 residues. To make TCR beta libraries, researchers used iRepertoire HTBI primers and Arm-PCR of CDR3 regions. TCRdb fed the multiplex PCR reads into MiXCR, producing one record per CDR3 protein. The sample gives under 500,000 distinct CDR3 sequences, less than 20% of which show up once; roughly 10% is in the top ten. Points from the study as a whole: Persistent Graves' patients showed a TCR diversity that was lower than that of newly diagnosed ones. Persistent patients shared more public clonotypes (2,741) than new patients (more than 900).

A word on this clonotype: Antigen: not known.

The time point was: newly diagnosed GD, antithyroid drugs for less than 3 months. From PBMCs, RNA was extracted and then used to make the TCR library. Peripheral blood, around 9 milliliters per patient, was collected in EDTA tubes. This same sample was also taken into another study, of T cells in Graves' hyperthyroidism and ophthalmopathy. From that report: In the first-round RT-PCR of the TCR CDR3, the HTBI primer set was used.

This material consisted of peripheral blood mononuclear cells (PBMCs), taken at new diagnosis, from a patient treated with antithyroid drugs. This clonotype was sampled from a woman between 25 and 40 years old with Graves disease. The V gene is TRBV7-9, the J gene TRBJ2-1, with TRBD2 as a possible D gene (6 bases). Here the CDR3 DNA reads TGTGCCAGCAGCTTAGCGTGGACTATCGAGCCCCCAATTGAGCAGTTCTTC. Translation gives CASSLAWTIEPPIEQFF.